What follows are 25 T cell receptor beta chains derived from one specimen sequenced in a study of T cell changes during pregnancy in multiple sclerosis. The repertoire was sequenced with immunoSEQ multiplex PCR; TCRdb's copy has only in-frame clones and lacks some. The repertoire has tens of thousands of clones, about nine tenths of them found once; the top ten carry over 8.5%. The input for sequencing was CD8+ T cells from peripheral blood mononuclear cells, taken before pregnancy. The receptors stem from a female donor with multiple sclerosis, enrolled in a pregnancy study.

V is TRBV25-1 and J is TRBJ2-2; the D gene is possibly TRBD2 (6 bases). Germline V gives CDR1 MGHDK, CDR2 SYGVNS. Trimming cost V 4 bases and J 0 bases, with 12 bases left between them. This CDR3 has 16 amino acids. The CDR3 reads CASSAWLATNTGELFF. DNA for the CDR3: TGTGCCAGCAGTGCCTGGCTAGCGACGAACACCGGGGAGCTGTTTTTT.

The V call is TRBV5-4, the J call TRBJ1-1; TRBD1 might be the D (5 bases). Trimming left V 0 bases short and J 8 bases short, with 8 bases between. Germline CDR1 is SGHNT and CDR2 is YYREEE (reference sequence). The CDR3 is 12 residues long. This CDR3 reads CASSLGSGEAFF. CDR3 bases: TGTGCCAGCAGCTTGGGGTCAGGGGAAGCTTTCTTT.

Here the CDR3 reads CASGRAGSNQPQHF. The CDR3 coding sequence is TGTGCCAGCGGTAGGGCGGGAAGCAATCAGCCCCAGCATTTT. V is TRBV6-6 and J is TRBJ1-5; no clear D gene. The CDR3 sequence is 14 residues long. The V and J ends lost 8 bases and 1 base respectively, with 12 bases between them. The germline CDR1 and CDR2 sequences are MNHNY and SVGAGI (reference sequence).

The DNA for the CDR3 is TGTGCCAGCAGTCCAGGACAGGGATTGGACTATGGCTACACCTTC. This gives the protein CASSPGQGLDYGYTF. The chain links TRBV27 to TRBJ1-2, with 8 bases identical to TRBD1. CDR3 size: 15 residues. CDR1 is MNHEY, CDR2 SMNVEV, per germline (reference sequence). With V trimmed by 5 bases and J by 3 bases, 8 bases remained unmatched.

The chain recombines TRBV11-2 with TRBJ1-2, with no clear D. CDR3 length: 17 amino acids. V was trimmed by 5 bases and J by 2 bases, leaving 21 bases between them. Looked up from germline, CDR1 is SGHAT and CDR2 is FQNNGV. CDR3 protein: CASSGAHPGSPNYGYTF. In DNA form, the CDR3 reads TGTGCCAGCAGCGGAGCCCACCCCGGCAGCCCCAACTATGGCTACACCTTC.

As DNA, the CDR3 is TGTGCCAGCAGCTTGTTTGGCCAGGGGGACGGAAACACCATATATTTT. It encodes CASSLFGQGDGNTIYF. The genes are TRBV5-5 and TRBJ1-3, with 7 bases aligning to TRBD1. The CDR3 has 16 residues. V lost 1 base, J lost 4 bases, and 8 bases stayed unmatched. CDR1 and CDR2 from the germline V gene are SGHKS and YYEKEE (reference sequence). Full variable domain (remainder filled in from reference TRBV5-5 and TRBJ1-3): DAGVTQSPTHLIKTRGQQVTLRCSPISGHKSVSWYQQVLGQGPQFIFQYYEKEERGRGNFPDRFSARQFPNYSSELNVNALLLGDSALYLCASSLFGQGDGNTIYFGEGSWLTVV.

The V call is TRBV19, the J call TRBJ1-5; TRBD1 agrees at 11 bases. CDR1 is LNHDA, CDR2 SQIVND, per germline (reference sequence). With 8 bases clipped from V and 6 bases from J, the junction kept 6 bases outside the gene matches. This CDR3 region has 14 residues. This CDR3 reads CASSGTGGGQPQHF. CDR3 nucleotides: TGTGCCAGTTCCGGGACAGGGGGTGGTCAGCCCCAGCATTTT.

The chain recombines TRBV4-3 with TRBJ2-6; 8 nucleotides agree with TRBD2. The V gene's germline CDR1 is LGHNA and CDR2 YSLEER. J lost 1 base, V lost 5 bases, and 7 bases had no gene match. CDR3 length equals 17 residues. The CDR3 here is CASSAGGDWSGANVLTF. Here the CDR3 DNA reads TGCGCCAGCAGCGCGGGGGGTGATTGGTCTGGGGCCAACGTCCTGACTTTC.

V is TRBV11-2 and J is TRBJ2-4, with TRBD2 identical over 10 bases. Per the germline V gene, CDR1 is SGHAT and CDR2 is FQNNGV. The J segment lost 9 bases and the V segment lost 5 bases, leaving 13 bases of the junction unmatched. The CDR3 has 16 amino acids. CDR3 residues: CASSPFQREGPSIQYF. The CDR3 bases are TGTGCCAGCAGCCCATTTCAGCGGGAGGGCCCAAGCATTCAGTACTTC.

The V and J genes are TRBV7-9 and TRBJ2-7, with a weak D call TRBD1 (6 bases). Germline V gene data show CDR1 as SEHNR and CDR2 as FQNEAQ (reference sequence). The CDR3 sequence is 17 residues long. Trimming cost V 4 bases and J 4 bases, with 23 bases left between them. CDR3 sequence: CASSSNTLGDNKYEQYF. In DNA, the CDR3 is TGTGCCAGCAGCTCGAATACTTTGGGGGACAACAAATACGAGCAGTACTTC.

This sequence joins TRBV27 and TRBJ1-6; no clear D gene. CDR1 MNHEY and CDR2 SMNVEV come from the germline V gene (reference sequence). The CDR3 covers 16 residues. V was clipped by 7 bases and J by 6 bases, with 19 bases between them. The CDR3 DNA reads as TGTGCCAGCACCCGGGGAGGACCATTACTTAATTCACCCCTCCACTTT. Its translation: CASTRGGPLLNSPLHF.

The J gene is TRBJ2-7, the V gene TRBV27; 10 bases are shared with TRBD1. The CDR3 spans 14 residues. Per germline, CDR1 MNHEY and CDR2 SMNVEV (reference sequence). V lost 6 bases to trimming and J lost 1 base; unmatched junction nucleotides: 3. The DNA for the CDR3 is TGTGCCAGCAGGGGACAGGGGCGATCCTACGAGCAGTACTTC. This sequence encodes CASRGQGRSYEQYF.

The chain recombines TRBV10-1 with TRBJ2-3, with TRBD1 identical over 7 bases. V trimming: 6 bases; J trimming: 4 bases; junction bases outside the gene matches: 7. CDR1 is WNHNN and CDR2 is SYGVQD in the germline V gene (reference sequence). This CDR3 has 14 residues. The CDR3 DNA is TGCGCCAGCAGCAGGGACAGTTCAGCAGATACGCAGTATTTT. As protein: CASSRDSSADTQYF.

The chain recombines TRBV14 with TRBJ1-1, with D possibly being TRBD1 (6 bases). V lost 1 base and J 3 bases, leaving 12 bases between the germline ends. The germline V gene has CDR1 SGHDN and CDR2 FVKESK. This CDR3 contains 15 residues. Here the CDR3 reads CASSQAGGAYTEAFF. CDR3 sequence (DNA): TGTGCCAGCAGCCAAGCTGGGGGGGCGTACACTGAAGCTTTCTTT.

This rearrangement joins TRBV6-1 to TRBJ1-1; D may be TRBD1 (5 bases). Germline lookup yields CDR1 MNHNS and CDR2 SASEGT. The CDR3 is 16 residues long. V gave up 1 base and J gave up 4 bases, with 16 bases separating them. CDR3 DNA: TGTGCCAGCAGTGAAGAGGTCGGGGGGAGGAGCACTGAAGCTTTCTTT. Translation: CASSEEVGGRSTEAFF.

The V gene is TRBV2, the J gene TRBJ1-6; the match to TRBD1 covers 12 bases. Per the germline V gene, CDR1 is SNHLY and CDR2 is FYNNEI. Trimming removed 3 bases from V and 9 bases from J; junction bases left unmatched: 0. This CDR3 has 14 residues. For the CDR3, the DNA is TGTGCCAGCAGTGAGGGACAGGGGGCTTCACCCCTCCACTTT. It yields the protein CASSEGQGASPLHF.

J is TRBJ2-1 and V is TRBV7-7; D remains unclear. CDR3 size: 13 residues. Germline assignment: CDR1 SSHAT and CDR2 FNYEAQ (reference sequence). V gave up 5 bases and J gave up 5 bases, with 10 bases separating them. CDR3 region: CASSLISNNEQFF. In DNA, the CDR3 is TGTGCCAGCAGCCTCATCTCTAACAATGAGCAGTTCTTC.

This chain connects TRBV7-2 to TRBJ2-7; D is ambiguous. The V end lost 2 bases, the J end lost 4 bases, and 6 bases lay between the germline ends. From germline, CDR1 is SGHTA and CDR2 FQGNSA. The CDR3 runs 12 residues. CDR3 residues: CASSLFGYEQYF. In DNA form, the CDR3 reads TGTGCCAGCAGCTTATTCGGGTACGAGCAGTACTTC.

The table lists this clone with a count of one. V usage is TRBV4-1 and J usage is TRBJ2-2, with a possible D match to TRBD2 (5 bases). This CDR3 is 15 amino acids long. Germline CDR1 is MGHRA and CDR2 is YSYEKL. The ends were cut back, 0 bases at V and 6 bases at J, with 11 bases in the middle. CDR3: CASSQDPGSAGELFF. The CDR3 DNA sequence: TGCGCCAGCAGCCAAGATCCGGGAAGCGCCGGGGAGCTGTTTTTT.

This clone was detected only once. The gene calls are TRBV5-1 and TRBJ2-1; 9 bases align to TRBD1. This CDR3 has 15 amino acids. The V segment lost 6 bases and the J segment 4 bases; nucleotides outside the gene matches: 8. The germline gives CDR1 SGHRS, CDR2 YFSETQ. The CDR3 coding sequence is TGCGCCAGCACCATAGGGGACAGGGTTTACAATGAGCAGTTCTTC. It is translated as CASTIGDRVYNEQFF.

This clone occurred once. The gene calls are TRBV12-5 and TRBJ2-3; no clear D. V lost 3 bases and J 0 bases, leaving 7 bases between the germline ends. This CDR3 is built from 14 residues. CDR1 is LGHNT, CDR2 FRNRAP, per germline. The chain's CDR3 is CASGFARSTDTQYF. The DNA of the CDR3 is TGTGCTAGTGGTTTCGCACGGAGCACAGATACGCAGTATTTT. The variable domain in full, completed from reference TRBV12-5 and TRBJ2-3, reads DARVTQTPRHKVTEMGQEVTMRCQPILGHNTVFWYRQTMMQGLELLAYFRNRAPLDDSGMPKDRFSAEMPDATLATLKIQPSEPRDSAVYFCASGFARSTDTQYFGPGTRLTVL.

J is TRBJ2-7 and V is TRBV25-1; D is ambiguous. CDR3 length: 14 amino acids. Trimming took 1 base from V and 4 from J, leaving 11 bases between them. Per the germline V gene, CDR1 is MGHDK and CDR2 is SYGVNS. The CDR3 region has the DNA TGTGCCAGCAGTGAATCCCGGCAGGTGTACGAGCAGTACTTC. This gives the protein CASSESRQVYEQYF.

The rearrangement links TRBV4-1 to TRBJ1-3, with a weak D call TRBD1 (5 bases). CDR3 size: 15 residues. V lost 0 bases and J lost 4, with 10 bases in between. The germline V gene encodes CDR1 MGHRA and CDR2 YSYEKL. CDR3 nucleotides: TGCGCCAGCAGCCAAGAGAGACAGTTCGGAAACACCATATATTTT. This translates into CASSQERQFGNTIYF.

This chain uses TRBV19 with TRBJ2-2; TRBD2 is a possible D gene (6 bases). CDR1 and CDR2 (germline): LNHDA, SQIVND (reference sequence). CDR3 length: 13 residues. V was pared by 3 bases and J by 6 bases, with 8 bases between. This CDR3 reads CASSIGGAGELFF. In DNA, the CDR3 is TGTGCCAGTAGTATTGGAGGGGCCGGGGAGCTGTTTTTT.

The chain joins TRBV6-5 to TRBJ1-2; 8 nucleotides agree with TRBD1. This CDR3 region has 14 residues. Trimming cost V 7 bases and J 1 base; bases outside gene matches: 5. Per germline, CDR1 MNHEY and CDR2 SVGAGI. The CDR3 reads CASTWTGNNYGYTF. CDR3 bases: TGTGCCAGCACCTGGACAGGGAATAACTATGGCTACACCTTC.